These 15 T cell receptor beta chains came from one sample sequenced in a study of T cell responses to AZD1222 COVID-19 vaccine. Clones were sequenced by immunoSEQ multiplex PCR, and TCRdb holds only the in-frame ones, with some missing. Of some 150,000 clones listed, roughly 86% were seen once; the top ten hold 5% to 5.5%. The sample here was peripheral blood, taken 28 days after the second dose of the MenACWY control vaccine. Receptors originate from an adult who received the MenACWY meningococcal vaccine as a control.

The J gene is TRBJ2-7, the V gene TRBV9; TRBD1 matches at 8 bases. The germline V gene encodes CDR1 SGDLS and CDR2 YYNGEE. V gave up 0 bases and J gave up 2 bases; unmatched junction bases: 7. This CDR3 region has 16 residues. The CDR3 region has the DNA TGTGCCAGCAGCGTAGCGGTGACAGGGGCTGCCTACGAGCAGTACTTC. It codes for CASSVAVTGAAYEQYF.

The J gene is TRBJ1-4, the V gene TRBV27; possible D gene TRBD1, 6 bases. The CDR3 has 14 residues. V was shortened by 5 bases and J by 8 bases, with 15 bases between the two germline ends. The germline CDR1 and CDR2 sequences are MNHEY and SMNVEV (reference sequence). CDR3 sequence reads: CASSLGGPGEKLFF. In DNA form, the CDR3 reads TGTGCCAGCAGTCTAGGGGGACCTGGGGAAAAACTGTTTTTT.

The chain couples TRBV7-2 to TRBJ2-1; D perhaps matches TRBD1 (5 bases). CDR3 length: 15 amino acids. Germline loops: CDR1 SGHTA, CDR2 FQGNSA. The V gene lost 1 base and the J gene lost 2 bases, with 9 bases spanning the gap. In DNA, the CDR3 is TGTGCCAGCAGCTTAGAGGGGCTAACCTACAATGAGCAGTTCTTC. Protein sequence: CASSLEGLTYNEQFF.

DNA of the CDR3: TGTGCCAGCAGCCAAGATCCAGGGTCTGGGGCCAACGTCCTGACTTTC. Translating gives CASSQDPGSGANVLTF. The rearrangement uses TRBV3-1 (or the pseudogene TRBV3-2) and TRBJ2-6; a possible D gene is TRBD1 (5 bases). The CDR3 totals 16 residues. Trimming removed 0 bases from V and 1 base from J, with 7 bases in between. Germline V lookup: CDR1 LGHDT, CDR2 YNNKEL (reference sequence).

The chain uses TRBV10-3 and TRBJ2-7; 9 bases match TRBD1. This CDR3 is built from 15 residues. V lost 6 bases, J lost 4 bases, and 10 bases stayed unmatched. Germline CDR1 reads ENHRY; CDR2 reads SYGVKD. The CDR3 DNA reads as TGTGCCATCAGGGACTCGACAGGGGGATCTTACGAGCAGTACTTC. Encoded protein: CAIRDSTGGSYEQYF.

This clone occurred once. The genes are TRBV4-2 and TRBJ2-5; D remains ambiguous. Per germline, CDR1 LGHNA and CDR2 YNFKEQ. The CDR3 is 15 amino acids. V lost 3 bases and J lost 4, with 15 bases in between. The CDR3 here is CASSQNRASIETQYF. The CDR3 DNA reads TGTGCCAGCAGCCAGAACCGGGCCTCAATAGAGACCCAGTACTTC.

This CDR3 is CASSSRLAGGRGETQYF. The CDR3 DNA reads as TGTGCCAGCAGCAGCAGACTAGCGGGGGGGCGAGGGGAGACCCAGTACTTC. The chain couples TRBV5-6 to TRBJ2-5; 14 bases are a match to TRBD2. This CDR3 region has 17 residues. The J segment lost 5 bases and the V segment lost 4 bases, leaving 10 bases of the junction unmatched. From germline, CDR1 is SGHDT and CDR2 YYEEEE.

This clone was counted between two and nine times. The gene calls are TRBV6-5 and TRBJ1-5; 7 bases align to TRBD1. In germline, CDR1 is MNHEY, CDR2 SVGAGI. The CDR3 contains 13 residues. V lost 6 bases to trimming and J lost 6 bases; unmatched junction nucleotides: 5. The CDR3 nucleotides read TGTGCCAGCAGCCAGACAGGGATTCAGCCCCAGCATTTT. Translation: CASSQTGIQPQHF.

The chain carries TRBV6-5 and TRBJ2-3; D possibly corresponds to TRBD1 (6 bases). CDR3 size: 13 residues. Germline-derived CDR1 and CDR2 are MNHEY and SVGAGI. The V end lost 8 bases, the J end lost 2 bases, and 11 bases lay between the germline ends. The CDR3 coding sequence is TGTGCCAGCGGAAGGACAGTCACAGATACGCAGTATTTT. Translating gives CASGRTVTDTQYF.

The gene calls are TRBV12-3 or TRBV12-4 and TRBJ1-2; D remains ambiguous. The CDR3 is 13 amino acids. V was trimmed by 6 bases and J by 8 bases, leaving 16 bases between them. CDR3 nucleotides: TGTGCCAGCAGCGGACGCGCTTGGAGGGGCTACACCTTC. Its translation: CASSGRAWRGYTF.

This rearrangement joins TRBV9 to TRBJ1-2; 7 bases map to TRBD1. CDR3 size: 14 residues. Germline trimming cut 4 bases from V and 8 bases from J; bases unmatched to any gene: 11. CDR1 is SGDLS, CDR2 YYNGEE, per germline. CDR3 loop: CASSTIGTVGGYTF. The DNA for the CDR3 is TGTGCCAGCAGCACCATCGGGACAGTTGGCGGCTACACCTTC.

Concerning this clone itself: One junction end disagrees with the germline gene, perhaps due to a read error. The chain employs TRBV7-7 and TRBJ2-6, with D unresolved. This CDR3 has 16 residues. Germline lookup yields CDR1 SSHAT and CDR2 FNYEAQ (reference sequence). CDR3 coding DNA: TGTGCTAGCAGCTTAGGACCGGCCTCTGGGGCCAACGTCCTGACTTTC. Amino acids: CASSLGPASGANVLTF.

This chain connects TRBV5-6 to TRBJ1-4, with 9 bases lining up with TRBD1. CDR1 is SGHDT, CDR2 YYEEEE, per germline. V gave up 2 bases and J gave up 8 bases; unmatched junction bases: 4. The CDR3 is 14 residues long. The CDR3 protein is CASSLGTGFEKLFF. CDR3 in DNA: TGTGCCAGCAGCTTAGGGACAGGGTTCGAAAAACTGTTTTTT.

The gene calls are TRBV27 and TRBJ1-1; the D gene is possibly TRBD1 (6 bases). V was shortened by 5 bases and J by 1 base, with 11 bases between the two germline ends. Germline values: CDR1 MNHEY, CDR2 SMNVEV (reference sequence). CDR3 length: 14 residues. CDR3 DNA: TGTGCCAGCAGTGTGACAGGCTGGAACACTGAAGCTTTCTTT. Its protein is CASSVTGWNTEAFF.

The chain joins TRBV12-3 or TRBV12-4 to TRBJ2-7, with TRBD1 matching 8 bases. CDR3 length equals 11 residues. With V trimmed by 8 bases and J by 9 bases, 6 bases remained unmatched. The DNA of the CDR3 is TGTGCCAGCGACGCAGGGGGCGCGCAGTACTTC. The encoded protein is CASDAGGAQYF.